The 27 T cell receptor beta chains listed next were all sequenced from one sample in a study of T cell responses to AZD1222 COVID-19 vaccine. Data came from immunoSEQ multiplex PCR; TCRdb stores just in-frame clones and leaves some out. This table holds 110,000 to 150,000 clones, approximately 90% found once. Specimen: peripheral blood, collected on day 0 of AZD1222 vaccination. Every receptor here comes from an adult in good health.

The chain has TRBV5-1 and TRBJ2-7, with 8 positions matching TRBD1. The V gene's germline CDR1 is SGHRS and CDR2 YFSETQ. Trimming took 0 bases from V and 9 from J; bases not matched to a gene: 14. There are 16 residues in the CDR3. CDR3 in amino acids: CASSLGLGQAGQGQYF. CDR3 sequence (DNA): TGCGCCAGCAGCTTGGGCCTGGGACAGGCAGGGCAAGGGCAGTACTTC.

This chain uses TRBV9 with TRBJ1-2; 9 positions match TRBD1. The V and J ends lost 3 bases and 8 bases, in that order; junction bases with no gene match: 11. This CDR3 spans 15 amino acids. CDR1 and CDR2 (germline): SGDLS, YYNGEE. The DNA of the CDR3 is TGTGCCAGCAGCGCCGACAGGGGGACTTGGGGAGGCTACACCTTC. Translation gives CASSADRGTWGGYTF.

The chain recombines TRBV10-3 with TRBJ1-2; D gene unclear. CDR3 length: 12 amino acids. The V gene lost 3 bases and the J gene lost 1 base, with 3 bases spanning the gap. Per germline, CDR1 ENHRY and CDR2 SYGVKD. CDR3 coding DNA: TGTGCCATCAGTGACAATAACTATGGCTACACCTTC. Protein sequence: CAISDNNYGYTF.

This rearrangement joins TRBV2 to TRBJ2-7; 14 bases are a match to TRBD2. Germline lookup yields CDR1 SNHLY and CDR2 FYNNEI. The CDR3 is 16 amino acids. With 8 bases clipped from V and 2 bases from J, the junction kept 8 bases outside the gene matches. DNA of the CDR3: TGTGCCAGCTACGGGACTAGCGGGAGAGCCGCCTACGAGCAGTACTTC. Protein sequence: CASYGTSGRAAYEQYF. Together with reference TRBV2 and TRBJ2-7, the CDR3 gives the full variable domain: EPEVTQTPSHQVTQMGQEVILRCVPISNHLYFYWYRQILGQKVEFLVSFYNNEISEKSEIFDDQFSVERPDGSNFTLKIRSTKLEDSAMYFCASYGTSGRAAYEQYFGPGTRLTVT.

This clone showed up just once. The gene calls are TRBV25-1 and TRBJ2-1, with a possible D match to TRBD2 (5 bases). The CDR3 is made up of 13 amino acids. Germline assignment: CDR1 MGHDK and CDR2 SYGVNS. Trimming left V 0 bases short and J 10 bases short, with 10 bases between. The CDR3 nucleotides are TGTGCCAGCAGTGAATACGGACTTTGGGAGCAGTTCTTC. It is translated as CASSEYGLWEQFF.

The chain couples TRBV2 to TRBJ1-5; D not certain. This CDR3 contains 13 residues. V was clipped by 4 bases and J by 9 bases, with 13 bases between them. Germline V gene sequence: CDR1 SNHLY, CDR2 FYNNEI. CDR3 in amino acids: CASSAGEAVPQHF. CDR3 nucleotides: TGTGCCAGCAGTGCTGGGGAGGCTGTGCCCCAGCATTTT. Variable domain in full (rest from reference TRBV2 and TRBJ1-5): EPEVTQTPSHQVTQMGQEVILRCVPISNHLYFYWYRQILGQKVEFLVSFYNNEISEKSEIFDDQFSVERPDGSNFTLKIRSTKLEDSAMYFCASSAGEAVPQHFGDGTRLSIL.

The chain has TRBV6-4 and TRBJ1-1; unclear D gene. The CDR3 runs to 13 residues. Trimming took off 4 bases at V and 5 bases at J, with 11 bases between the two ends. Per the germline V gene, CDR1 is MRHNA and CDR2 is SNTAGT. CDR3 nucleotides: TGTGCCAGCAGTGGTGGGGTGGGTACTGAAGCTTTCTTT. It encodes CASSGGVGTEAFF.

The rearrangement joins TRBV9 to TRBJ1-2; D not resolved. The CDR3 runs 16 residues. Trimming cost V 3 bases and J 0 bases, with 15 bases left between them. Germline lookup yields CDR1 SGDLS and CDR2 YYNGEE. Here the CDR3 DNA reads TGTGCCAGCAGCGGAGCCGGACGGATAGCTAACTATGGCTACACCTTC. Translated, it gives CASSGAGRIANYGYTF.

The chain couples TRBV6-5 to TRBJ1-6, with 11 nucleotides matching TRBD1. Germline-derived CDR1 and CDR2 are MNHEY and SVGAGI. With 6 bases clipped from V and 10 bases from J, the junction kept 5 bases outside the gene matches. The CDR3 has 14 residues. CDR3 amino acids: CASRGQGGESPLHF. DNA of the CDR3: TGTGCCAGCAGGGGACAGGGGGGGGAATCACCCCTCCACTTT.

V is TRBV10-3 and J is TRBJ2-7; the match to TRBD1 covers 10 bases. This CDR3 contains 14 residues. Germline CDR1 and CDR2: ENHRY and SYGVKD. V shed 7 bases and J 3 bases; nucleotides not matched to a gene: 6. CDR3 coding DNA: TGTGCCATCAATCCGGGACAGGGGAACTACGAGCAGTACTTC. This gives the protein CAINPGQGNYEQYF.

The V gene is TRBV3-1 (or the pseudogene TRBV3-2), the J gene TRBJ1-2, with D possibly being TRBD1 (5 bases). Germline lookup yields CDR1 LGHDT and CDR2 YNNKEL (reference sequence). V was clipped by 1 base and J by 8 bases, with 11 bases between them. The CDR3 loop spans 13 amino acids. The CDR3 region is CASSQAPRTGYTF. The CDR3 nucleotides read TGTGCCAGCAGCCAAGCCCCCCGGACAGGCTACACCTTC.

The V and J genes are TRBV12-3 or TRBV12-4 and TRBJ2-7; D unresolved. CDR3 length: 11 amino acids. Trimming cost V 4 bases and J 4 bases, with 5 bases left between them. In DNA form, the CDR3 reads TGTGCCAGCAGTTCCAAATACGAGCAGTACTTC. Residues: CASSSKYEQYF.

This clone has only one observation. This chain uses TRBV3-1 (or the pseudogene TRBV3-2) with TRBJ1-2; 7 positions match TRBD1. The CDR3 length is 16 residues. V dropped 0 bases and J dropped 4; count of bases not matched to a gene: 8. CDR1 and CDR2 (germline): LGHDT, YNNKEL (reference sequence). The CDR3 DNA follows: TGTGCCAGCAGCCAAGATGGATCGGGACAGTTCTATGGCTACACCTTC. It translates to CASSQDGSGQFYGYTF.

The chain uses TRBV14 and TRBJ2-7; 7 bases are shared with TRBD2. Germline loops: CDR1 SGHDN, CDR2 FVKESK. This CDR3 region has 19 residues. With 2 bases clipped from V and 0 bases from J, the junction kept 16 bases outside the gene matches. The CDR3 sequence: CASSQRMGFRLADSYEQYF. CDR3 DNA sequence: TGTGCCAGCAGCCAAAGAATGGGGTTTCGACTAGCAGACTCCTACGAGCAGTACTTC.

This sequence joins TRBV28 and TRBJ1-6, with 8 positions matching TRBD1. The length of the CDR3 is 16 residues. Losses at the gene ends were 10 bases for V and 6 bases for J; bases not matched to a gene: 14. CDR1 and CDR2 (germline): MDHEN, SYDVKM. This chain's CDR3 is CAITGQGMRANSPLHF. The CDR3 region has the DNA TGTGCCATCACAGGACAGGGTATGAGGGCTAATTCACCCCTCCACTTT. Full variable domain (outside the CDR3, taken from reference TRBV28 and TRBJ1-6): DVKVTQSSRYLVKRTGEKVFLECVQDMDHENMFWYRQDPGLGLRLIYFSYDVKMKEKGDIPEGYSVSREKKERFSLILESASTNQTSMYLCAITGQGMRANSPLHFGNGTRLTVT.

This clone was seen only a few times. The CDR3 region is CSVANSGANVLTF. CDR3 in DNA: TGCAGCGTAGCCAACTCTGGGGCCAACGTCCTGACTTTC. This chain connects TRBV29-1 to TRBJ2-6; no clear D. The CDR3 spans 13 residues. V lost 6 bases to trimming and J lost 0 bases, with 6 bases between them. From germline, CDR1 is SQVTM and CDR2 ANQGSEA.

The chain combines TRBV11-2 with TRBJ1-2; D not certain. The CDR3 has 12 amino acids. The germline V gene encodes CDR1 SGHAT and CDR2 FQNNGV. The V end lost 6 bases, the J end lost 7 bases, and 12 bases lay between the germline ends. CDR3 DNA sequence: TGTGCCAGCAGATCCCCAAGCGGTGGCTACACCTTC. This gives the protein CASRSPSGGYTF.

The chain has TRBV9 and TRBJ1-2; D ambiguous. Germline lookup yields CDR1 SGDLS and CDR2 YYNGEE. Trimming left V 3 bases short and J 8 bases short, with 8 bases between. The CDR3 loop spans 11 amino acids. The CDR3 spells CASSARGGYTF. In DNA form, the CDR3 reads TGTGCCAGCAGCGCCCGAGGCGGCTACACCTTC.

This clone was counted a single time. The chain links TRBV29-1 to TRBJ2-2; D is ambiguous. The CDR3 loop spans 15 amino acids. Trimming shortened V by 5 bases and J by 0 bases, and 13 bases separated the two germline ends. The V gene's germline CDR1 is SQVTM and CDR2 ANQGSEA. CDR3 residues: CSVYWPGANTGELFF. The CDR3 DNA is TGCAGCGTTTATTGGCCAGGTGCGAACACCGGGGAGCTGTTTTTT.

This clone was counted once. The chain is built from TRBV2 and TRBJ2-7; 10 bases align to TRBD1. This CDR3 spans 14 amino acids. Germline loops: CDR1 SNHLY, CDR2 FYNNEI. V lost 10 bases and J lost 2; bases outside the gene matches: 8. The CDR3 region is CATRRGTGAYEQYF. The CDR3, as DNA: TGTGCCACCCGCCGTGGGACAGGGGCCTACGAGCAGTACTTC.

V usage is TRBV7-9 and J usage is TRBJ2-7; D not certain. Germline CDR1 is SEHNR and CDR2 is FQNEAQ (reference sequence). The V end lost 1 base, the J end lost 4 bases, and 2 bases lay between the germline ends. The CDR3 loop spans 11 amino acids. The CDR3 sequence: CASSLEYEQYF. The CDR3 bases are TGTGCCAGCAGCTTAGAATACGAGCAGTACTTC.

This chain uses TRBV5-1 with TRBJ1-1; no clear D gene. Trimming took 1 base from V and 2 from J, leaving 12 bases between them. The CDR3 is 15 amino acids. Germline V gene lookup returns CDR1 SGHRS and CDR2 YFSETQ. The CDR3 loop is CASSLNMAANTEAFF. As DNA, the CDR3 is TGCGCCAGCAGCTTGAATATGGCAGCCAACACTGAAGCTTTCTTT.

The table lists this clone with a few counts. This rearrangement joins TRBV29-1 to TRBJ2-3; no clear D. This CDR3 contains 15 residues. Trimming left V 3 bases short and J 7 bases short, with 20 bases between. Germline CDR1 SQVTM, CDR2 ANQGSEA. CDR3 residues: CSVDLADKPTNTQYF. As DNA, the CDR3 is TGCAGCGTTGACTTAGCAGATAAACCTACGAATACGCAGTATTTT.

The genes are TRBV3-1 (or the pseudogene TRBV3-2) and TRBJ2-7, with 8 bases lining up with TRBD2. Germline CDR1 reads LGHDT; CDR2 reads YNNKEL (reference sequence). V was clipped by 4 bases and J by 4 bases; unmatched bases: 9. This CDR3 is built from 15 residues. DNA for the CDR3: TGTGCCAGCAGCCGGGCGATTGCGGGAGGTTACGAGCAGTACTTC. Translation: CASSRAIAGGYEQYF.

The J gene is TRBJ2-6, the V gene TRBV27; maybe TRBD1 (5 bases). Trimming removed 5 bases from V and 0 bases from J, with 14 bases in between. CDR1 is MNHEY, CDR2 SMNVEV, per germline (reference sequence). The CDR3 spans 17 residues. The CDR3 DNA is TGTGCCAGCAGTCCACCCCCCACAGGCTCTGGGGCCAACGTCCTGACTTTC. This gives the protein CASSPPPTGSGANVLTF.

V usage is TRBV12-3 or TRBV12-4 and J usage is TRBJ1-2; TRBD1 matches 9 bases. Trimming cost V 6 bases and J 5 bases; bases outside gene matches: 4. The length of the CDR3 is 13 residues. In DNA, the CDR3 is TGTGCCAGCAGCGGGACAGGGAGGTATGGCTACACCTTC. This sequence encodes CASSGTGRYGYTF.

The rearrangement uses TRBV6-5 and TRBJ1-3; D is unresolved. The CDR3 is 16 amino acids. V shed 0 bases and J shed 3 bases, with 12 bases lying between them. CDR1 is MNHEY and CDR2 is SVGAGI in the germline V gene. The DNA for the CDR3 is TGTGCCAGCAGTTACTCGACCCGGCGAGGTGGAAACACCATATATTTT. Its translation is CASSYSTRRGGNTIYF.